The 2 T cell receptor beta chains listed next were all sequenced from one sample in a study of shared T cell receptors in the human thymus. Profiling relied on immunoSEQ multiplex PCR, and the TCRdb table lists in-frame clones only, not all of them. The sample shows under 450,000 clones, approximately 95% of them seen only once. Material: thymocytes. The receptor source for this set is a human donor.

V usage is TRBV5-1 and J usage is TRBJ2-7; D may be TRBD2 (5 bases). The CDR3 has 16 amino acids. Germline lookup yields CDR1 SGHRS and CDR2 YFSETQ. The V end was cut by 1 base, the J end by 4 bases, with 18 bases between. This CDR3 is CASSLYTGLREYEQYF. The DNA for the CDR3 is TGCGCCAGCAGCTTGTACACCGGGCTAAGGGAGTACGAGCAGTACTTC.

This rearrangement joins TRBV28 to TRBJ2-6; the D gene is possibly TRBD1 (6 bases). The V end lost 5 bases, the J end lost 2 bases, and 16 bases lay between the germline ends. The CDR3 has 17 amino acids. Germline assignment: CDR1 MDHEN and CDR2 SYDVKM. CDR3 nucleotides: TGTGCCAGCAGTCCTCCTCAGACAGGCGCTGGGGCCAACGTCCTGACTTTC. Its protein is CASSPPQTGAGANVLTF.